This T cell receptor beta chain was recorded in a study of blood T cells in healthy people across ages. Study outcomes and limitations: In older individuals, TCR beta diversity per million T cells was lower, falling roughly linearly with age.

Turning to this clonotype: The antigen remains undetermined.

Primed by a sample-barcoded 5' primer and a J-beta primer mix, a second PCR proceeded for about 7 to 12 cycles. A minimum of 3 million CDR3-containing paired-end reads was obtained for each sample. MiXCR, run by TCRdb on the 5' RACE reads, gives a single entry per CDR3 protein. The table has approximately 730,000 distinct CDR3 sequences, approximately 43% seen once. V trimming: 7 bases; J trimming: 6 bases; junction bases outside the gene matches: 6. Germline CDR1 and CDR2: SGHTA and FQGNSA. CDR3 length: 13 amino acids. V is TRBV7-2 and J is TRBJ2-5; 9 bases align to TRBD1. What was sequenced was blood. This receptor was obtained from a woman aged 60 to 75 in good health. The CDR3: CASNSDRGQTQYF. The CDR3 DNA reads TGTGCCAGCAACTCGGACAGGGGACAGACCCAGTACTTC.